Following are 18 T cell receptor beta chains from one sample sequenced in a study of beta chain features in type 1 diabetes. All of the isolated RNA was reverse transcribed, so expressed TCRB transcripts were sequenced. Sequencing was performed with immunoSEQ multiplex PCR; in TCRdb, only in-frame clones are kept and a portion is missing. The data hold under 400,000 clones, with 12% to 15% observed a single time. Sequenced sample: central memory CD4+ T cells from blood. These receptors were collected from a young man in good health.

This clone was seen more than once but under ten times. The genes are TRBV27 and TRBJ1-2; TRBD1 might be the D (6 bases). CDR1 is MNHEY and CDR2 is SMNVEV in the germline V gene (reference sequence). Trimming left V 7 bases short and J 9 bases short, with 21 bases between. The CDR3 loop spans 14 amino acids. The CDR3 bases are TGTGCCAGCACCACGGGGGCGGGGGGCGGGCGCTACACCTTC. Translated: CASTTGAGGGRYTF.

This clone was seen a handful of times. The genes are TRBV7-2 and TRBJ2-1; D gene uncertain. The CDR3 length is 13 residues. V shed 1 base and J shed 5 bases, with 6 bases lying between them. CDR1 is SGHTA and CDR2 is FQGNSA in the germline V gene. The CDR3 here is CASSLGPNNEQFF. In nucleotides, the CDR3 is TGTGCCAGCAGCTTAGGACCAAACAATGAGCAGTTCTTC. Full variable domain (rest looked up from reference TRBV7-2 and TRBJ2-1): GAGVSQSPSNKVTEKGKDVELRCDPISGHTALYWYRQSLGQGLEFLIYFQGNSAPDKSGLPSDRFSAERTGGSVSTLTIQRTQQEDSAVYLCASSLGPNNEQFFGPGTRLTVL.

This clone was seen more than once but under ten times. The chain has TRBV5-6 and TRBJ2-5; 8 nucleotides align to TRBD1. This CDR3 is built from 16 residues. Germline V gives CDR1 SGHDT, CDR2 YYEEEE. Losses at the gene ends were 6 bases for V and 4 bases for J; bases not matched to a gene: 14. This CDR3 reads CASTTTGDQLGETQYF. The CDR3 coding sequence is TGTGCCAGCACCACGACAGGGGATCAACTGGGAGAGACCCAGTACTTC. The full variable domain, in which reference TRBV5-6 and TRBJ2-5 provide the parts outside the CDR3, is DAGVTQSPTHLIKTRGQQVTLRCSPKSGHDTVSWYQQALGQGPQFIFQYYEEEERQRGNFPDRFSGHQFPNYSSELNVNALLLGDSALYLCASTTTGDQLGETQYFGPGTRLLVL.

This clone was found a few times. This chain connects TRBV2 to TRBJ2-5, with D unclear. The ends were cut back, 3 bases at V and 4 bases at J, with 9 bases in the middle. This CDR3 comprises 13 residues. Germline V gives CDR1 SNHLY, CDR2 FYNNEI. The CDR3 DNA reads TGTGCCAGCAGTGACCGGAACTCAGAGACCCAGTACTTC. It translates to CASSDRNSETQYF.

The rearrangement uses TRBV6-6 and TRBJ1-2; tentative D call: TRBD1 (6 bases). CDR1 and CDR2 (germline): MNHNY, SVGAGI (reference sequence). V shed 5 bases and J shed 7 bases, with 8 bases lying between them. The CDR3 length is 11 residues. Here the CDR3 DNA reads TGTGCCAGCAGTACGGACAGTGGCTACACCTTC. Amino acid sequence: CASSTDSGYTF.

This sequence joins TRBV15 and TRBJ2-5, with TRBD2 matching 7 bases. The DNA matches TRBJ2-7 better at its end, which makes the J call doubtful. The CDR3 is made up of 14 amino acids. Germline CDR1 and CDR2: LNHNV and YYDKDF (reference sequence). CDR3 coding DNA: TGTGCCACCAGCAGAGGCGGGAGCCTGAACGAGCAGTACTTC. Protein sequence: CATSRGGSLNEQYF.

This clone was detected only a few times. One base separates it from a far larger clone, so it is likely a read error. The chain combines TRBV4-1 with TRBJ1-4; 7 nucleotides agree with TRBD1. Looked up from germline, CDR1 is MGHRA and CDR2 is YSYEKL. The CDR3 runs 15 residues. The junction had 10 bases not matched to a gene; V was cut back by 4 bases and J by 8 bases. CDR3 in amino acids: CASSPFGQVIEKLFF. CDR3 nucleotide sequence: TGCGCCAGCAGCCCCTTCGGACAGGTGATAGAAAAACTGTTTTTT.

The chain links TRBV12-5 to TRBJ2-1; D gene unclear. This CDR3 has 15 amino acids. The V end was cut by 0 bases, the J end by 0 bases, with 6 bases between. The V gene's germline CDR1 is LGHNT and CDR2 FRNRAP. As DNA, the CDR3 is TGTGCTAGTGGTTTGGTTCTGAGCTCCTACAATGAGCAGTTCTTC. Its protein is CASGLVLSSYNEQFF.

This clone was seen only a few times. The rearrangement uses TRBV5-1 and TRBJ2-7; 9 bases line up with TRBD1. Trimming removed 0 bases from V and 5 bases from J; junction bases left unmatched: 3. Germline V gives CDR1 SGHRS, CDR2 YFSETQ. This CDR3 comprises 14 residues. CDR3 residues: CASSLGDRADEQYF. The DNA of the CDR3 is TGCGCCAGCAGCTTGGGGGACAGGGCGGACGAGCAGTACTTC.

The sample holds a few counts of this clone. The chain uses TRBV11-2 and TRBJ1-2; D not resolved. CDR1 and CDR2 from the germline V gene are SGHAT and FQNNGV. V lost 3 bases and J 6 bases, leaving 14 bases between the germline ends. The CDR3 covers 14 residues. This chain's CDR3 is CASSFGPQGNGYTF. DNA for the CDR3: TGTGCCAGCAGCTTCGGTCCCCAAGGAAATGGCTACACCTTC.

The V gene is TRBV7-2, the J gene TRBJ2-4; the D gene is possibly TRBD1 (7 bases). CDR1 and CDR2 from the germline V gene are SGHTA and FQGNSA. Deletions cut 5 bases from V and 8 bases from J, with 16 bases between. The CDR3 loop spans 14 amino acids. CDR3 DNA sequence: TGTGCCAGCAGCGAAGACGGAGGGGGCGACATTCAGTACTTC. It is translated as CASSEDGGGDIQYF.

This clone was seen a handful of times. The chain combines TRBV7-7 with TRBJ2-5, with D possibly TRBD2 on 6 matching bases. Trimming removed 5 bases from V and 0 bases from J, with 10 bases in between. This CDR3 spans 14 amino acids. Germline lookup yields CDR1 SSHAT and CDR2 FNYEAQ (reference sequence). The CDR3 nucleotides are TGTGCCAGCAGCGCGGGAAGGCACCAAGAGACCCAGTACTTC. As protein: CASSAGRHQETQYF.

The rearrangement links TRBV7-2 to TRBJ1-1; 9 bases agree with TRBD1. The CDR3 is made up of 16 amino acids. Trimming removed 5 bases from V and 3 bases from J; junction bases left unmatched: 10. Germline CDR1 SGHTA, CDR2 FQGNSA. The CDR3 region has the DNA TGTGCCAGCAGCCGGGACAGGGCGGCATCGTACACTGAAGCTTTCTTT. Translating it yields CASSRDRAASYTEAFF.

This clone was recorded at least ten times. The sample holds other DNA sequences that translate to the same CDR3. The rearrangement links TRBV19 to TRBJ1-1; the match to TRBD1 covers 7 bases. This CDR3 is built from 14 residues. Germline lookup yields CDR1 LNHDA and CDR2 SQIVND (reference sequence). The ends lost 3 bases at V and 2 bases at J; junction bases unmatched: 3. The CDR3 region is CASSINRGNTEAFF. In nucleotides, the CDR3 is TGTGCCAGTAGTATTAACAGGGGAAACACTGAAGCTTTCTTT.

The chain uses TRBV5-4 and TRBJ2-1, with TRBD2 matching 11 bases. The CDR3 has 16 amino acids. With V trimmed by 3 bases and J by 9 bases, 11 bases remained unmatched. CDR1 and CDR2 from the germline V gene are SGHNT and YYREEE (reference sequence). CDR3 bases: TGTGCCAGCAGCTCGGGACTAGCGGAAGCCGTCGGTGAGCAGTTCTTC. Protein product: CASSSGLAEAVGEQFF.

This clone was seen more than once but under ten times. The rearrangement links TRBV6-5 to TRBJ1-2; 9 bases map to TRBD1. Germline CDR1 and CDR2: MNHEY and SVGAGI. The ends lost 0 bases at V and 8 bases at J; junction bases unmatched: 10. The CDR3 is 16 residues long. The CDR3 bases are TGTGCCAGCAGTTACTCAACCGGGACAGGGAGTATCGGCTACACCTTC. Translation: CASSYSTGTGSIGYTF.

This clone was found many times. The gene calls are TRBV30 and TRBJ2-1; TRBD1 aligns across 7 bases. Per the germline V gene, CDR1 is GTSNPN and CDR2 is SVGIG (reference sequence). The CDR3 has 14 residues. V shed 2 bases, J shed 3 bases, and the junction held 4 bases outside the gene matches. The DNA for the CDR3 is TGTGCCTGGAGTACAGGGGCTTTCTACAATGAGCAGTTCTTC. Amino acids: CAWSTGAFYNEQFF.

This clone appeared a few times. V is TRBV19 and J is TRBJ1-2; D may be TRBD1 (6 bases). The CDR3 has 13 residues. Trimming took off 6 bases at V and 5 bases at J, with 13 bases between the two ends. Germline assignment: CDR1 LNHDA and CDR2 SQIVND (reference sequence). CDR3 amino acids: CASREQGGYGYTF. The CDR3 nucleotides read TGTGCCAGTAGGGAACAGGGCGGATATGGCTACACCTTC. Full variable domain (outside the CDR3, taken from reference TRBV19 and TRBJ1-2): DGGITQSPKYLFRKEGQNVTLSCEQNLNHDAMYWYRQDPGQGLRLIYYSQIVNDFQKGDIAEGYSVSREKKESFPLTVTSAQKNPTAFYLCASREQGGYGYTFGSGTRLTVV.